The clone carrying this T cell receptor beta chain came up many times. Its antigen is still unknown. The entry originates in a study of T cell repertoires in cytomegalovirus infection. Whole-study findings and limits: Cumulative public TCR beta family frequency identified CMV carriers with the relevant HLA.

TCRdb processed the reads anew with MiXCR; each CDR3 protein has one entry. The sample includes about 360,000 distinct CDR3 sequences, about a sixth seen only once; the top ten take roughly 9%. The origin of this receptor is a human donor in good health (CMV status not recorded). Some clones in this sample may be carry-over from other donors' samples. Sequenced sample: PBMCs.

The CDR3 bases are TGTGCCAGCAGCCCCTGGACTAGCGGGAGGGGTACAGATACGCAGTATTTT. It codes for CASSPWTSGRGTDTQYF. This rearrangement joins TRBV7-8 to TRBJ2-3; 15 nucleotides match TRBD2. CDR1 is SGHVS, CDR2 FQNEAQ, per germline. This CDR3 has 17 amino acids. Trimming cost V 5 bases and J 3 bases; bases outside gene matches: 6.